The 24 T cell receptor beta chains below all came from one sample that was sequenced in a study of type 1 regulatory T cells. TCRdb itself ran the reads through MiXCR, one entry per CDR3 protein. In the table there are tens of thousands of distinct CDR3 sequences, 60% to 65% of which are singletons. Which antigens these TCRs recognize remains unknown. Sequenced material: cultured non-Tr1 T cells, either the whole culture or a sorted T cell fraction (not recorded which). The receptor set was obtained from a human donor in good health.

The chain recombines TRBV5-1 with TRBJ2-4; 7 bases match TRBD2. The CDR3 is made up of 14 amino acids. V shed 0 bases and J 8 bases; nucleotides not matched to a gene: 5. The germline CDR1 and CDR2 sequences are SGHRS and YFSETQ. The CDR3 sequence is CASSLEAGRDIQYF. The CDR3 nucleotides read TGCGCCAGCAGCTTGGAGGCGGGGAGGGACATTCAGTACTTC.

This clonotype was detected once. V and J are TRBV28 and TRBJ1-5; 9 nucleotides match TRBD1. V was pared by 6 bases and J by 7 bases, with 16 bases of the junction left unmatched. Germline V gives CDR1 MDHEN, CDR2 SYDVKM. CDR3 length: 17 amino acids. CDR3 amino acids: CASRLHRGQVSGQPQHF. CDR3 coding DNA: TGTGCCAGCAGGCTACACAGGGGGCAGGTATCGGGACAGCCCCAGCATTTT.

The chain carries TRBV11-2 and TRBJ1-5, with D unclear. The CDR3 is 14 residues long. The germline V gene encodes CDR1 SGHAT and CDR2 FQNNGV. Trimming removed 0 bases from V and 2 bases from J, with 5 bases in between. The CDR3 nucleotides read TGTGCCAGCAGCTTAGAGAGGGGCAATCAGCCCCAGCATTTT. It specifies CASSLERGNQPQHF.

The chain recombines TRBV6-1 with TRBJ2-1, with 12 positions matching TRBD2. Germline V gives CDR1 MNHNS, CDR2 SASEGT. Trimming removed 3 bases from V and 8 bases from J; junction bases left unmatched: 8. The CDR3 totals 16 residues. CDR3 DNA sequence: TGTGCCAGCAGTGAGCCAGGGCTAGCGGGAGGGGATGAGCAGTTCTTC. Translation gives CASSEPGLAGGDEQFF.

The table lists this clonotype with a count of one. The chain carries TRBV2 and TRBJ1-5, with 9 bases matching TRBD1. The germline V gene has CDR1 SNHLY and CDR2 FYNNEI. The CDR3 sequence is 15 residues long. V was clipped by 7 bases and J by 6 bases; unmatched bases: 10. CDR3 region: CASTKEGQGIQPQHF. The CDR3, as DNA: TGTGCCAGCACCAAAGAGGGACAGGGTATTCAGCCCCAGCATTTT.

This clonotype was seen just once. V usage is TRBV12-3 or TRBV12-4 and J usage is TRBJ2-7; D is tentatively TRBD1 or TRBD2 (5 bases each). This CDR3 has 15 residues. Trimming removed 2 bases from V and 2 bases from J, with 13 bases in between. CDR3 DNA: TGTGCCAGCAGTTTACTCGGGGCCGGCCCCTACGAGCAGTACTTC. Translation gives CASSLLGAGPYEQYF.

This clonotype was seen a few times. V usage is TRBV6-2 or TRBV6-3 and J usage is TRBJ2-3; 8 bases are shared with TRBD1. The CDR3 runs to 18 residues. Germline V gene lookup returns CDR1 MNHEY and CDR2 SVGEGT. Trimming took 2 bases from V and 6 from J; bases not matched to a gene: 16. CDR3: CASSYLTGAPGSEDTQYF. In DNA, the CDR3 is TGTGCCAGCAGTTACCTGACAGGGGCCCCCGGGTCCGAGGATACGCAGTATTTT.

This clonotype was seen more than once but under ten times. This rearrangement joins TRBV19 to TRBJ2-7; D could derive from TRBD1 or TRBD2 (6 bases each). The V gene's germline CDR1 is LNHDA and CDR2 SQIVND (reference sequence). Trimming stripped 8 bases from V and 3 bases from J, with 14 bases between. The CDR3 has 13 residues. The CDR3 DNA follows: TGTGCCAGTTCTGCGGGACACTTCTACGAGCAGTACTTC. This sequence encodes CASSAGHFYEQYF.

The table lists this clonotype with a few counts. The gene calls are TRBV2 and TRBJ2-1, with D maybe TRBD1 (5 bases). The germline V and J ends were trimmed by 6 bases and 10 bases, with 10 bases remaining between them. CDR1 and CDR2 from the germline V gene are SNHLY and FYNNEI. This CDR3 contains 11 residues. CDR3 loop: CASRQGGEQFF. CDR3 in DNA: TGTGCCAGCAGGCAGGGCGGCGAGCAGTTCTTC. The full variable domain, its missing parts supplied by reference TRBV2 and TRBJ2-1, is EPEVTQTPSHQVTQMGQEVILRCVPISNHLYFYWYRQILGQKVEFLVSFYNNEISEKSEIFDDQFSVERPDGSNFTLKIRSTKLEDSAMYFCASRQGGEQFFGPGTRLTVL.

Concerning this clonotype itself: One end of the junction varies from germline; a read error may be responsible. This sequence joins TRBV11-2 and TRBJ2-2; the D gene is possibly TRBD1 (5 bases). Germline V gene data show CDR1 as SGHAT and CDR2 as FQNNGV. The CDR3 length is 14 residues. The CDR3 coding sequence is TGTGCCAGCAGCCTAGAGGCAGGGCCCGGGGAGCTGTTTTTT. This translates into CASSLEAGPGELFF.

This clonotype appeared once. The V gene is TRBV14, the J gene TRBJ2-7; TRBD2 matches 10 bases. J lost 2 bases, V lost 4 bases, and 5 bases had no gene match. The CDR3 totals 15 residues. Per germline, CDR1 SGHDN and CDR2 FVKESK. Here the CDR3 reads CASSRLGTSAYEQYF. The CDR3 region has the DNA TGTGCCAGCAGCCGCCTGGGGACTAGCGCCTACGAGCAGTACTTC.

In its sample, this clonotype was seen once. The V and J genes are TRBV21-1 and TRBJ2-5; no DNA check was done on the table's D call, TRBD1. TRBV21-1 is recorded as a pseudogene. The length of the CDR3 is 14 residues. CDR3 DNA: TGTGCCAGCATCGCCCAAGGGGGTCAAGAGACCCAGTACTTC. Protein: CASIAQGGQETQYF.

This chain joins TRBV2 and TRBJ1-2, with D possibly matching TRBD1 (6 bases). Trimming removed 3 bases from V and 4 bases from J, with 18 bases in between. Germline V gene lookup returns CDR1 SNHLY and CDR2 FYNNEI. This CDR3 has 16 residues. The CDR3 protein is CASSDNGQSSSYGYTF. CDR3 bases: TGTGCCAGCAGTGATAACGGACAGAGCTCTTCCTATGGCTACACCTTC.

This clonotype occurred a few times. The chain employs TRBV15 and TRBJ2-1; TRBD2 matches 8 bases. The V gene end was trimmed by 4 bases and the J gene end by 1 base; junction bases not matched to a gene: 3. Germline values: CDR1 LNHNV, CDR2 YYDKDF (reference sequence). This CDR3 region has 15 residues. The CDR3, as DNA: TGTGCCACCAGCACCCGACTAGCGTCCTACAATGAGCAGTTCTTC. This gives the protein CATSTRLASYNEQFF.

The rearrangement links TRBV2 to TRBJ2-1, with 8 positions matching TRBD2. This CDR3 contains 14 residues. Looked up from germline, CDR1 is SNHLY and CDR2 is FYNNEI. The ends lost 4 bases at V and 10 bases at J; junction bases unmatched: 9. CDR3 amino acids: CASSVEAGDGEQFF. The CDR3 nucleotides are TGTGCCAGCAGTGTAGAAGCGGGAGATGGAGAGCAGTTCTTC.

On this clonotype itself: One end of the junction is discordant with germline, which a read error may explain. This sequence joins TRBV4-1 and TRBJ2-5; D may be TRBD2 (6 bases). The CDR3 consists of 14 residues. CDR1 is MGHRA and CDR2 is YSYEKL in the germline V gene. CDR3 protein: CASSQGTSRETQYF. DNA for the CDR3: TGCGCCAGCAGTCAAGGAACTAGCCGAGAGACCCAGTACTTC.

The genes are TRBV6-5 and TRBJ2-3; unclear D gene. Per the germline V gene, CDR1 is MNHEY and CDR2 is SVGAGI. The CDR3 is 16 amino acids. V dropped 4 bases and J dropped 1 base, with 15 bases sitting between them. The CDR3 loop reads CASSSPFSWGTDTQYF. CDR3 DNA: TGTGCCAGCAGTTCCCCATTTAGCTGGGGCACAGATACGCAGTATTTT.

In its sample, this clonotype was seen once. The chain carries TRBV7-2 and TRBJ2-5; D not certain. Germline V gene data show CDR1 as SGHTA and CDR2 as FQGNSA. V lost 4 bases and J 1 base, leaving 7 bases between the germline ends. This CDR3 spans 13 amino acids. CDR3 nucleotides: TGTGCCAGCAGCTCAATAAGCCAAGAGACCCAGTACTTC. This sequence encodes CASSSISQETQYF.

This rearrangement joins TRBV20-1 to TRBJ2-4, with D uncertain. V lost 3 bases to trimming and J lost 8 bases, with 14 bases between them. The CDR3 has 13 residues. Germline V gene data show CDR1 as DFQATT and CDR2 as SNEGSKA (reference sequence). The CDR3: CSASPENEDIQYF. The DNA of the CDR3 is TGCAGTGCTAGTCCCGAAAATGAGGACATTCAGTACTTC.

Concerning this clonotype itself: One end of the junction fails to match germline, which may point to a read error. The CDR3 reads CASSLGPVAYKQYF. DNA for the CDR3: TGTGCCAGCAGTTTGGGCCCAGTGGCCTACAAGCAGTACTTC. The chain employs TRBV12-3 or TRBV12-4 and TRBJ2-7; D is unclear. CDR3 length equals 14 residues.

This chain connects TRBV7-2 to TRBJ2-1; D tentatively reads TRBD1 or TRBD2 (6 bases each). Between the trimmed V and J ends, which lost 5 bases and 10 bases, there was a span of 12 bases. The CDR3 runs 12 residues. Germline V gene sequence: CDR1 SGHTA, CDR2 FQGNSA. CDR3 sequence (DNA): TGTGCCAGCAGCCATGAAGGGGGGGAGCAGTTCTTC. Translated, it gives CASSHEGGEQFF.

The chain has TRBV24-1 and TRBJ2-1; D call uncertain. V gave up 0 bases and J gave up 7 bases, with 15 bases separating them. The V gene's germline CDR1 is KGHDR and CDR2 SFDVKD. The CDR3 runs to 16 residues. Here the CDR3 DNA reads TGTGCCACCAGTGATTTGAGGGTCGAGTACGGGAATGAGCAGTTCTTC. Encoded protein: CATSDLRVEYGNEQFF.

The rearrangement links TRBV11-1 to TRBJ2-3; D might be TRBD1 (6 bases). CDR3 length: 14 residues. Trimming pared 4 bases from V and 1 base from J, leaving 9 bases between. Germline V gene sequence: CDR1 SGHAT, CDR2 FQDESV (reference sequence). CDR3 nucleotides: TGTGCCAGCAGCTCCCGACAGGGCACAGATACGCAGTATTTT. Protein: CASSSRQGTDTQYF.

V usage is TRBV7-2 and J usage is TRBJ2-4; D is unclear. CDR3 length equals 12 residues. Germline lookup yields CDR1 SGHTA and CDR2 FQGNSA. Between the trimmed V and J ends, which lost 5 bases and 9 bases, there was a span of 11 bases. CDR3 nucleotide sequence: TGTGCCAGCAGCCCTCGGTCGGGCATTCAGTACTTC. It is translated as CASSPRSGIQYF.